Presented here are 22 T cell receptor beta chains from one specimen sequenced in a study of T cells in localized non-small cell lung cancer. TCRdb's table, derived via immunoSEQ multiplex PCR, lists solely in-frame clones and lacks some. The profile shows roughly 76,000 clones, roughly 80% of them singletons. Source: PBMCs, taken before any cancer treatment. These receptors were obtained from a man aged 35 to 70 with stage II squamous cell lung carcinoma.

J is TRBJ1-1 and V is TRBV4-1, with a tentative D call TRBD1 (5 bases). The CDR3 runs 15 residues. From germline, CDR1 is MGHRA and CDR2 YSYEKL. Trimming shortened V by 1 base and J by 1 base, and 10 bases separated the two germline ends. The CDR3 protein is CASSQGGEGNTEAFF. DNA of the CDR3: TGCGCCAGCAGCCAAGGGGGGGAGGGGAACACTGAAGCTTTCTTT.

The chain is built from TRBV5-6 and TRBJ1-1, with 7 bases aligning to TRBD1. The CDR3 sequence is 15 residues long. Unmatched junction bases numbered 7, after V lost 4 bases and J lost 1 base. Germline-derived CDR1 and CDR2 are SGHDT and YYEEEE. The CDR3 spells CASSPIGQENTEAFF. The DNA for the CDR3 is TGTGCCAGCAGCCCCATAGGACAGGAGAACACTGAAGCTTTCTTT. Full variable domain (missing parts from reference TRBV5-6 and TRBJ1-1): DAGVTQSPTHLIKTRGQQVTLRCSPKSGHDTVSWYQQALGQGPQFIFQYYEEEERQRGNFPDRFSGHQFPNYSSELNVNALLLGDSALYLCASSPIGQENTEAFFGQGTRLTVV.

The V gene is TRBV7-9, the J gene TRBJ1-3; the D is unclear. Germline CDR1 SEHNR, CDR2 FQNEAQ (reference sequence). The V end was cut by 5 bases, the J end by 4 bases, with 15 bases between. The CDR3 runs to 15 residues. The CDR3 bases are TGTGCCAGCAGCCCCTCTTACCGAGTCGGAAACACCATATATTTT. Its protein product is CASSPSYRVGNTIYF.

This chain links TRBV28 with TRBJ1-5; D is perhaps TRBD1 (6 bases). The CDR3 extends over 15 amino acids. The germline V gene has CDR1 MDHEN and CDR2 SYDVKM. Trimming stripped 3 bases from V and 6 bases from J, with 15 bases between. The CDR3 region has the DNA TGTGCCAGCAGTTTTTCGGGGGGCAAAGGTCAGCCCCAGCATTTT. As protein: CASSFSGGKGQPQHF.

This chain links TRBV9 with TRBJ2-2; 11 bases align to TRBD2. V shed 2 bases, J shed 6 bases, and the junction held 6 bases outside the gene matches. The CDR3 contains 16 residues. Germline V gene lookup returns CDR1 SGDLS and CDR2 YYNGEE. The CDR3 DNA reads as TGTGCCAGCAGCGTGATAGCGGGAGGGCCATCCGGGGAGCTGTTTTTT. Translating it yields CASSVIAGGPSGELFF.

The chain employs TRBV5-4 and TRBJ2-5; D perhaps matches TRBD1 (7 bases). Trimming stripped 2 bases from V and 4 bases from J, with 12 bases between. The germline V gene has CDR1 SGHNT and CDR2 YYREEE (reference sequence). This CDR3 region has 14 residues. In nucleotides, the CDR3 is TGTGCCAGCAGCTTCGGAGGGGGCGGAGAGACCCAGTACTTC. Its protein product is CASSFGGGGETQYF.

V is TRBV30 and J is TRBJ1-1; 7 nucleotides match TRBD1. Trimming took 0 bases from V and 1 from J; bases not matched to a gene: 8. The CDR3 is 16 amino acids. Germline CDR1 GTSNPN, CDR2 SVGIG (reference sequence). The CDR3 reads CAWSVAPTGPNTEAFF. The CDR3 nucleotides are TGTGCCTGGAGTGTGGCCCCGACAGGGCCGAACACTGAAGCTTTCTTT.

The V and J genes are TRBV5-6 and TRBJ2-7, with D perhaps matching TRBD2 (5 bases). The CDR3 covers 13 residues. Between the trimmed V and J ends, which lost 3 bases and 3 bases, there was a span of 10 bases. CDR1 is SGHDT and CDR2 is YYEEEE in the germline V gene. CDR3 coding DNA: TGTGCCAGCAGCTCCCCGGGGATCTACGAGCAGTACTTC. This gives the protein CASSSPGIYEQYF.

In this sample, this clone turned up once. The chain links TRBV6-5 to TRBJ2-3, with 9 bases matching TRBD2. Germline values: CDR1 MNHEY, CDR2 SVGAGI. The J segment lost 3 bases and the V segment lost 3 bases, leaving 4 bases of the junction unmatched. This CDR3 is 15 amino acids long. CDR3 DNA: TGTGCCAGCAGTTATGGGCTAGCGGGGACAGATACGCAGTATTTT. This sequence encodes CASSYGLAGTDTQYF.

The rearrangement links TRBV7-2 to TRBJ2-5; no clear D gene. The ends were cut back, 0 bases at V and 3 bases at J, with 8 bases in the middle. The CDR3 is made up of 14 amino acids. Germline CDR1 reads SGHTA; CDR2 reads FQGNSA. CDR3 nucleotides: TGTGCCAGCAGCTTAGCTGGGCGGAAAGAGACCCAGTACTTC. It yields the protein CASSLAGRKETQYF. The whole variable domain, filled in from reference TRBV7-2 and TRBJ2-5, reads GAGVSQSPSNKVTEKGKDVELRCDPISGHTALYWYRQSLGQGLEFLIYFQGNSAPDKSGLPSDRFSAERTGGSVSTLTIQRTQQEDSAVYLCASSLAGRKETQYFGPGTRLLVL.

In its sample, this clone was seen once. V usage is TRBV4-3 and J usage is TRBJ2-7; possibly TRBD1 for D (5 bases). The germline V gene has CDR1 LGHNA and CDR2 YSLEER. This CDR3 region has 13 residues. The V and J ends lost 4 bases and 1 base respectively, with 8 bases between them. Here the CDR3 reads CASSPPGSYEQYF. Here the CDR3 DNA reads TGCGCCAGCAGCCCCCCAGGGTCCTACGAGCAGTACTTC.

This clone has more than one count but fewer than ten. V gene TRBV29-1 combines with J gene TRBJ2-1, with D perhaps TRBD1 (6 bases). The CDR3 is 12 residues long. The V end was cut by 4 bases, the J end by 6 bases, with 10 bases between. Germline V lookup: CDR1 SQVTM, CDR2 ANQGSEA. In nucleotides, the CDR3 is TGCAGCGTTGCAGGGGTATTCAATGAGCAGTTCTTC. Translated: CSVAGVFNEQFF.

The table lists this clone with a few counts. This chain connects TRBV9 to TRBJ2-5; D may be TRBD1 or TRBD2 (6 bases each). CDR1 and CDR2 (germline): SGDLS, YYNGEE. This CDR3 is built from 15 residues. V was cut by 2 bases and J by 3 bases, with 14 bases left in between. CDR3 sequence reads: CASSVTPGGEETQYF. Written as DNA, the CDR3 is TGTGCCAGCAGCGTCACCCCCGGGGGCGAAGAGACCCAGTACTTC.

The chain employs TRBV18 and TRBJ2-5, with no clear D. The V and J ends lost 3 bases and 1 base respectively, with 9 bases between them. The CDR3 has 14 residues. Germline V gene sequence: CDR1 KGHSH, CDR2 LQKENI. The CDR3 region has the DNA TGTGCCAGCTCACCCGTTGAAGTCCAAGAGACCCAGTACTTC. Amino acids: CASSPVEVQETQYF.

The rearrangement uses TRBV28 and TRBJ1-5; D is possibly TRBD1 (6 bases). V was cut by 5 bases and J by 11 bases, with 22 bases left in between. The CDR3 has 15 amino acids. CDR1 and CDR2 (germline): MDHEN, SYDVKM. The CDR3 loop is CASSVQGSPYPAQHF. CDR3 DNA sequence: TGTGCCAGCAGTGTCCAGGGGTCTCCTTATCCGGCCCAGCATTTT.

V gene TRBV14 combines with J gene TRBJ1-4; no clear D. The CDR3 has 13 amino acids. From germline, CDR1 is SGHDN and CDR2 FVKESK. Trimming pared 0 bases from V and 6 bases from J, leaving 5 bases between. CDR3 protein: CASSQDYDEKLFF. In nucleotides, the CDR3 is TGTGCCAGCAGCCAAGATTATGATGAAAAACTGTTTTTT.

For the CDR3, the DNA is TGCGCCAGCAGCCCGGACCCCCACCCCCAGACCCAGTACTTC. Amino acid sequence: CASSPDPHPQTQYF. This chain links TRBV5-1 with TRBJ2-5; D not resolved. Germline V CDR1 and CDR2: SGHRS, YFSETQ. Trimming removed 4 bases at V and 6 bases at J, with 16 bases between. This CDR3 is built from 14 residues.

The chain uses TRBV5-4 and TRBJ2-1; TRBD2 is a possible D gene (5 bases). CDR1 and CDR2 (germline): SGHNT, YYREEE (reference sequence). There are 14 residues in the CDR3. V was trimmed by 4 bases and J by 5 bases, leaving 13 bases between them. The CDR3 sequence is CASSPGRENNEQFF. For the CDR3, the DNA is TGTGCCAGCAGCCCAGGACGGGAAAACAATGAGCAGTTCTTC.

The gene calls are TRBV5-4 and TRBJ2-2; TRBD1 matches at 8 bases. The V segment lost 0 bases and the J segment 7 bases; nucleotides outside the gene matches: 5. Germline loops: CDR1 SGHNT, CDR2 YYREEE (reference sequence). CDR3 length: 15 residues. CDR3 residues: CASSLAGGEYGELFF. The DNA for the CDR3 is TGTGCCAGCAGCTTGGCAGGGGGCGAATACGGGGAGCTGTTTTTT. The whole variable domain, filled in from reference TRBV5-4 and TRBJ2-2, reads ETGVTQSPTHLIKTRGQQVTLRCSSQSGHNTVSWYQQALGQGPQFIFQYYREEENGRGNFPPRFSGLQFPNYSSELNVNALELDDSALYLCASSLAGGEYGELFFGEGSRLTVL.

This clone has a handful of counts. The chain employs TRBV7-9 and TRBJ1-2, with D possibly TRBD1 on 5 matching bases. This CDR3 contains 13 residues. V was pared by 5 bases and J by 6 bases, with 13 bases between. Germline V gene lookup returns CDR1 SEHNR and CDR2 FQNEAQ (reference sequence). The CDR3 coding sequence is TGTGCCAGCAGCCTAGGGGAGATGGATGGCTACACCTTC. This gives the protein CASSLGEMDGYTF.

V and J are TRBV28 and TRBJ1-1; a possible D gene is TRBD1 (6 bases). Trimming shortened V by 2 bases and J by 1 base, and 8 bases separated the two germline ends. CDR1 and CDR2 from the germline V gene are MDHEN and SYDVKM. This CDR3 is 14 amino acids long. The CDR3 DNA reads as TGTGCCAGCAGTTTAGACAGGAGGAACACTGAAGCTTTCTTT. Amino acids: CASSLDRRNTEAFF.

This clone appeared a few times. J is TRBJ2-5 and V is TRBV25-1; D is possibly TRBD1 (6 bases). The CDR3 length is 16 residues. CDR1 MGHDK and CDR2 SYGVNS come from the germline V gene. Trimming pared 1 base from V and 2 bases from J, leaving 14 bases between. The CDR3 is CASSESRGSGQETQYF. The CDR3 bases are TGTGCCAGCAGTGAATCCAGGGGTAGTGGGCAAGAGACCCAGTACTTC.